The subject of this entry is one T cell receptor (beta chain). Its cognate antigen is unknown. The entry originates in a study of a mutant IDH1 vaccine in newly diagnosed glioma. Study-level background: Once 4-6 weeks had passed after radiotherapy alone, vaccination started, or it started with temozolomide cycles. Beforehand, treatment had been radiotherapy, temozolomide, or both; the majority received both.

The study, taken as a whole, reports: Alterations occurring in top peripheral T cell clonotypes seemed unrelated to pseudoprogression.

Time point: week 11, during vaccination. Each dose delivered 300 ug of mutant IDH1 20-mer peptide subcutaneously with imiquimod. Donors had new IDH1-mutant astrocytomas of WHO grade 3 or 4 (ATRX-lost). Some clones are missing from TCRdb's copy, which holds only in-frame ones; the method was immunoSEQ multiplex PCR. The top ten hold roughly 0.57% of the sample, which has fewer than 150,000 clones, roughly 90% seen once. The CDR3 consists of 14 residues. Germline V lookup: CDR1 KGHSH, CDR2 LQKENI. Trimming cost V 5 bases and J 0 bases; bases outside gene matches: 2. This chain links TRBV18 with TRBJ2-7; TRBD2 aligns across 9 bases. The specimen was PBMCs, collected from a glioma patient whose treatment included an IDH1 peptide vaccine. The origin of this receptor is a woman between 45 and 65 years old with glioma. CDR3 nucleotide sequence: TGTGCCAGCTCAGGTAGCGGGAGCTCCTACGAGCAGTACTTC. It encodes CASSGSGSSYEQYF.